These T cell receptor beta chains were read from a single sample in a study of control samples from healthy donors and cancer patients. Generated by immunoSEQ multiplex PCR, the TCRdb table keeps only in-frame clones and is missing some. This sample carries around 150,000 clones, nearly 96% of them seen once, and the ten largest clones take 0.85% to 1.3%. Sequenced input: blood. These receptors were taken from a woman between 25 and 40 years old in good health. Each CDR3 is given with its conserved first and last residue. The D gene is left open where the match is weak. A row's size may be missing; if present it is once, few, many or a size class.

>TRBV2|NA|NA|TRBJ1-2
TGTGCCAGCAGTGAAAATAGGAGCGGTGGCTACACCTTC
CASSENRSGGYTF
>TRBV6-5|NA|TRBD1|TRBJ1-2
TGTGCCAGCAGCGGAACCAGGGACAGGCTCTATGGCTACACCTTC
CASSGTRDRLYGYTF
>TRBV27|NA|NA|TRBJ1-2
TGTGCCAGCAGTTTATCGAGGGCGGGGGAGGCCCATGGCTACACCTTC
CASSLSRAGEAHGYTF
>TRBV6-6|NA|TRBD1|TRBJ2-3
TGTGCCAGCAGTCTAATCCTCGGACAGGGGACTAGCACAGATACGCAGTATTTT
CASSLILGQGTSTDTQYF
>TRBV28|NA|TRBD1|TRBJ1-5
TGTGCCAGCAGAGGGGACAGGGTTTTTCATCAGCCCCAGCATTTT
CASRGDRVFHQPQHF
>TRBV15|once|NA|TRBJ2-5
TGTGCCACCAGGTTTGCGGGATCTCTAGTGACCCAGTACTTC
CATRFAGSLVTQYF
>TRBV19|NA|NA|TRBJ1-5
TGTGCCAGTAGTATGGGGGTTCAGCCCCAGCATTTT
CASSMGVQPQHF
>TRBV5-6|NA|NA|TRBJ2-7
TGTGCCAGCAGCCGTCGGACCATTGCAAACGAGCAGTACTTC
CASSRRTIANEQYF
>TRBV18|once|TRBD2|TRBJ2-3
TGTGCCAGCTCACCACCGGGACTAGCGGGGGGCACAGATACGCAGTATTTT
CASSPPGLAGGTDTQYF
>TRBV29-1|NA|NA|TRBJ1-1
TGCAGCATGCGGAAAGGGAGCAGCACTGAAGCTTTCTTT
CSMRKGSSTEAFF
>TRBV5-1|NA|NA|TRBJ1-3
TGCGCCAGCAGCTTAGGGACTATCTCTGGAAACACCATATATTTT
CASSLGTISGNTIYF
>TRBV12-3/TRBV12-4|NA|NA|TRBJ1-6
TGTGCCAGCAGTGATTATAATTCACCCCTCCACTTT
CASSDYNSPLHF
>TRBV3-1/TRBV3-2|NA|TRBD2|TRBJ2-3
TGTGCCAGCAGCCTGGATATAGCGGGGCTTGGCACAGATACGCAGTATTTT
CASSLDIAGLGTDTQYF
>TRBV3-1/TRBV3-2|once|NA|TRBJ1-1
TGTGCCAGCAGCCAAAAGGAAATGAACACTGAAGCTTTCTTT
CASSQKEMNTEAFF
>TRBV6-5|NA|NA|TRBJ2-7
TGTGCCAGCAGTTCCCCCTACGAGCAGTACTTC
CASSSPYEQYF
>TRBV3-1/TRBV3-2|once|NA|TRBJ1-4
TGTGCCAGCAGCCATCGTCGAGGGGGGGGTAATGAAAAACTGTTTTTT
CASSHRRGGGNEKLFF
>TRBV18|NA|NA|TRBJ1-4
TGTGCCAGCTCACCGCAGGGCGGTGAAAAACTGTTTTTT
CASSPQGGEKLFF
>TRBV20-1|NA|NA|TRBJ2-1
TGCAGTGCTAGGGTCATACTGGAGCAGTTCTTC
CSARVILEQFF
>TRBV10-3|NA|NA|TRBJ1-6
TGTGCCATCAGTGGCCAAGACCCGGGCTCCTATAATTCACCCCTCCACTTT
CAISGQDPGSYNSPLHF
>TRBV15|NA|NA|TRBJ2-5
TGTGCCACCAGCAGGTTGCTGCAAGAGACCCAGTACTTC
CATSRLLQETQYF
>TRBV2|NA|NA|TRBJ2-2
TGTGCCAGCATGGCCACCCGTCCAGGGGGCGGGGGAGCGAACACCGGGGAGCTGTTTTTT
CASMATRPGGGGANTGELFF
>TRBV14|NA|TRBD1|TRBJ2-7
TGTGCCAGCAGCCAAGCTAGGACAGGCCAGCAGTACTTC
CASSQARTGQQYF
>TRBV10-3|NA|NA|TRBJ2-5
TGTGCCATCAGTGAAGAGGTCGGTGATTCCCAGTACTTC
CAISEEVGDSQYF
>TRBV6-6|NA|NA|TRBJ1-1
TGTGCCAGCAGTCAAATAAGGAACACTGAAGCTTTCTTT
CASSQIRNTEAFF
>TRBV4-2|NA|NA|TRBJ1-5
TGTGCCAGCAGCCAAGATCGGGAGGGTTTCGCGCCCCAGCATTTT
CASSQDREGFAPQHF
>TRBV15|NA|NA|TRBJ2-3
TGTGCCACCAGCAGAGATCCCCTAGGGGCATGGACAGATACGCAGTATTTT
CATSRDPLGAWTDTQYF
>TRBV30|NA|NA|TRBJ1-5
TGTGCCTGGAGTGACCCCCGGAACAATCAGCCCCAGCATTTT
CAWSDPRNNQPQHF
>TRBV6-5|NA|NA|TRBJ1-1
TGTGCCAGCAGTTACTCGTGGGGTATAAACACTGAAGCTTTCTTT
CASSYSWGINTEAFF
>TRBV15|NA|NA|TRBJ2-5
TGTGCCACCAGCAAGAGCCGGGACTTTCGAGAGACCCAGTACTTC
CATSKSRDFRETQYF
>TRBV30|NA|NA|TRBJ1-1
TGTGCCTGGTCCAGACTGAACACTGAAGCTTTCTTT
CAWSRLNTEAFF
>TRBV28|NA|NA|TRBJ1-5
TGTGCCAGCAGTCCTGCAGTCAGCCTGAATCAGCCCCAGCATTTT
CASSPAVSLNQPQHF
>TRBV5-4|NA|NA|TRBJ1-2
TGTGCCAGCAGCTTTACAACCGGGACCTATGGCTACACCTTC
CASSFTTGTYGYTF
>TRBV30|NA|NA|TRBJ1-5
TGTGCCTGGAGTATCATAGATAGCAATCAGCCCCAGCATTTT
CAWSIIDSNQPQHF
>TRBV6-2/TRBV6-3|NA|TRBD1|TRBJ1-1
TGTGCCAGCAGTTACTCTTCCGGGACAGGGTTCGGAACTGAAGCTTTCTTT
CASSYSSGTGFGTEAFF
>TRBV15|NA|TRBD2|TRBJ2-1
TGTGCCACCAGCAGAGATGAGGGAGGGCCCGATGAGCAGTTCTTC
CATSRDEGGPDEQFF
>TRBV9|NA|NA|TRBJ1-4
TGTGCCAGCAGCGGATCAGCCACAACTAATGAAAAACTGTTTTTT
CASSGSATTNEKLFF
>TRBV7-8|once|NA|TRBJ1-1
TGTGCCAGCAGCCCTAAAGAGGGAACTACCTACACTGAAGCTTTCTTT
CASSPKEGTTYTEAFF
>TRBV4-1|NA|NA|TRBJ1-5
TGCGCCAGCAGCCAAGATTCAACAGGGCCCCAGCATTTT
CASSQDSTGPQHF
>TRBV7-9|NA|NA|TRBJ1-5
TGTGCCACCTCCCTCGAGGGAAATCAGCCCCAGCATTTT
CATSLEGNQPQHF
>TRBV13|NA|TRBD2|TRBJ2-3
TGTGCCAGCAGTTTTGTACTAGCGGGGGACACAGATACGCAGTATTTT
CASSFVLAGDTDTQYF
>TRBV5-8|NA|NA|TRBJ1-3
TGTGCCAGCAGCTTGGGAGCAGGACGGTTTTTCTCTGGAAACACCATATATTTT
CASSLGAGRFFSGNTIYF
>TRBV27|NA|NA|TRBJ1-5
TGTGCCAGCAGTTCGGGAGGGCAGCCCCAGCATTTT
CASSSGGQPQHF
>TRBV19|once|TRBD2|TRBJ2-7
TGTGCCAGTAGTGAGGTAGCGGGAGCCTCCTACGAGCAGTACTTC
CASSEVAGASYEQYF
>TRBV28|NA|NA|TRBJ1-5
TGTGCCAGCAGTTGGGGGATCAATCAGCCCCAGCATTTT
CASSWGINQPQHF
>TRBV27|NA|TRBD2|TRBJ2-1
TGTGCCAGCAGTGCGAGGACTAGCGGGAGATGGACCTACAATGAGCAGTTCTTC
CASSARTSGRWTYNEQFF
>TRBV28|NA|NA|TRBJ1-3
TGTGCCAGCAGTTTTGGTGGAGCCTCTGGAAACACCATATATTTT
CASSFGGASGNTIYF
>TRBV25-1|NA|NA|TRBJ2-7
TGTGCCAGCAGTGAATATATGGGGCTCGGGGACGAGCAGTACTTC
CASSEYMGLGDEQYF